This T cell receptor beta chain was captured by sequencing in a study of T cell responses to AZD1222 COVID-19 vaccine. Study outcomes and limitations: Most donors were white British, females outnumbered males, and clonal diversity was possibly underestimated. Without day 14 samples, only post-peak T cell repertoires were studied.

Profiling relied on immunoSEQ multiplex PCR, and the TCRdb table lists in-frame clones only, not all of them. Among 100,000 to 130,000 clones listed, about nine tenths were seen once. Second doses were pooled across both intervals (about 4 or about 12 weeks). CDR1 is MNHEY and CDR2 is SVGAGI in the germline V gene. J lost 8 bases, V lost 4 bases, and 6 bases had no gene match. The CDR3 has 14 residues. Worth noting for this clone: Its target is unknown.

The chain combines TRBV6-5 with TRBJ2-1; TRBD2 aligns across 9 bases. The sample consisted of peripheral blood, taken 28 days after the second AZD1222 dose. This receptor was identified in an adult who received the AZD1222 COVID-19 vaccine. The chain's CDR3 is CASSLREGLYEQFF. In nucleotides, the CDR3 is TGTGCCAGCAGTTTGCGGGAGGGCCTCTATGAGCAGTTCTTC.